The 3 T cell receptor beta chains in this list originate from one sample, sequenced in a study of blood T cell repertoires in COVID-19. Profiling relied on immunoSEQ multiplex PCR, and the TCRdb table lists in-frame clones only, not all of them. Among roughly 200,000 clones, approximately 80% were seen once, and the ten largest hold roughly 10%. Sequenced sample: peripheral blood. These receptors all come from a woman older than 75 with COVID-19, enrolled during active disease.

As for this clone: The identical CDR3 is also encoded by other nucleotide sequences in the sample. The V gene is TRBV6-2 or TRBV6-3, the J gene TRBJ1-3, with D possibly TRBD1 on 5 matching bases. The length of the CDR3 is 15 residues. V shed 0 bases and J shed 3 bases, with 9 bases lying between them. The germline gives CDR1 MNHEY, CDR2 SVGEGT. CDR3 coding DNA: TGTGCCAGCAGTTACTCTAGGGGCTTTGGAAACACCATATATTTT. Its protein is CASSYSRGFGNTIYF.

The gene calls are TRBV18 and TRBJ2-5, with D maybe TRBD1 (6 bases). In germline, CDR1 is KGHSH, CDR2 LQKENI. The CDR3 is 14 residues long. V was clipped by 0 bases and J by 5 bases, with 10 bases between them. The CDR3: CASSPPQGQETQYF. The DNA for the CDR3 is TGTGCCAGCTCACCACCCCAGGGGCAGGAGACCCAGTACTTC.

The chain has TRBV3-1 (or the pseudogene TRBV3-2) and TRBJ1-5, with D maybe TRBD1 (5 bases). The CDR3 contains 17 residues. Germline CDR1 reads LGHDT; CDR2 reads YNNKEL (reference sequence). Trimming took off 2 bases at V and 0 bases at J, with 14 bases between the two ends. CDR3 DNA: TGTGCCAGCAGCCAATCCCCTGGACACGTTAGCAATCAGCCCCAGCATTTT. Its protein product is CASSQSPGHVSNQPQHF.